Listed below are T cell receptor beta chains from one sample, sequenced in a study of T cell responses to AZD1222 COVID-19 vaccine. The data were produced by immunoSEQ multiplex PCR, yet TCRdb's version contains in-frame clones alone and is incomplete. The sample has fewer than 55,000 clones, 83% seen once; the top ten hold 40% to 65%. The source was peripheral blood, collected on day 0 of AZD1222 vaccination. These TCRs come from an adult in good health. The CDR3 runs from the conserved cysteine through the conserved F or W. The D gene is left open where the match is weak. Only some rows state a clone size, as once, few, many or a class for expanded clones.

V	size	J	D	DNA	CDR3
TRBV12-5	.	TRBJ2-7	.	TGTGCTAGTGGTTTTGGCCAGGTGAACTCCTACGAGCAGTACTTC	CASGFGQVNSYEQYF
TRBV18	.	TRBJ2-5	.	TGTGCCAGCTCACCCGGTAATCAAGAGGTGACCCAGTACTTC	CASSPGNQEVTQYF
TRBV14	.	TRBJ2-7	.	TGTGCCAGCAGCCAAGCCAACCGTCCGGAGCAGTACTTC	CASSQANRPEQYF
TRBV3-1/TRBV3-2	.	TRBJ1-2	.	TGTGCCAGCAGCCAAGACCGTGGGGTTAGGGGAGGCTACACCTTC	CASSQDRGVRGGYTF
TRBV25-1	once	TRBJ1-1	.	TGTGCCAGCAGTGAGGGGTATTGGGCTTTCTTT	CASSEGYWAFF
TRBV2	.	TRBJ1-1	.	TGTGCCAGCAGTGAAGTGGGCCCGCTGGGGTCGAACACTGAAGCTTTCTTT	CASSEVGPLGSNTEAFF
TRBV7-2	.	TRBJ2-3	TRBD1	TGTGCCGAAGGGGGCGTGGGCACAGATACGCAGTATTTT	CAEGGVGTDTQYF
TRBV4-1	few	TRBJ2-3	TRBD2	TGCGCCAGCAGCCAAGGGGTCCCAGTTGGCGGGAGTACAGATACGCAGTATTTT	CASSQGVPVGGSTDTQYF
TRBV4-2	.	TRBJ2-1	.	TGTGCCAGCAGCCAAGATAGGGCCTTCGCCGGCAATGAGCAGTTCTTC	CASSQDRAFAGNEQFF
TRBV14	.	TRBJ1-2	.	TGTGCCAGCAGCAATAGGGCGCCCCAAGGCTACACCTTC	CASSNRAPQGYTF
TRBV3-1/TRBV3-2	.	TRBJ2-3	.	TGTGCCAGCAGCCAAGATGGACTGAACACAGATACGCAGTATTTT	CASSQDGLNTDTQYF
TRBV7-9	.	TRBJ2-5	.	TGTGCCAGCAGCTTAGGTTACCTCTTCCAAGAGACCCAGTACTTC	CASSLGYLFQETQYF
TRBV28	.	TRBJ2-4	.	TGTGCCAGCAGGCTGACAGGAAAGAAAAACATTCAGTACTTC	CASRLTGKKNIQYF